This T cell receptor beta chain stems from a study of blood T cell repertoires in COVID-19. Study at large: There were acute and convalescent COVID-19 samples, and they came from the United States, Italy and Spain. The analysed material was cDNA or gDNA that came from T cells, B-cell-depleted T cells, or PBMCs.

How the authors handled the data: Estimation of nucleated cell counts relied on the amplification of reference gene primers. The repertoire was sequenced with immunoSEQ multiplex PCR; TCRdb's copy has only in-frame clones and lacks some. Clonal size and the V and J genes are those of that table, whereas D and trimming came from the DNA. The table has more than 200,000 clones, 86% seen once. This clone was counted between two and nine times. The sample taken for sequencing was peripheral blood. The sequence was obtained from a man between 45 and 60 years old with acute or convalescent COVID-19.

The CDR3, as DNA: TGTGCCACCAGCAGAGGAAGGGACAGGAATCAGCCCCAGCATTTT. This translates into CATSRGRDRNQPQHF. The gene calls are TRBV15 and TRBJ1-5, with 8 bases lining up with TRBD1. The CDR3 has 15 amino acids. Trimming removed 1 base from V and 4 bases from J; junction bases left unmatched: 3. Germline CDR1 reads LNHNV; CDR2 reads YYDKDF (reference sequence).